Listed below are T cell receptor beta chains from one sample, sequenced in a study of OX40 agonist ivuxolimab in advanced cancers. Libraries were prepared by immunoSEQ multiplex PCR; TCRdb keeps only in-frame clonotypes and omits some of them. This table holds about 80,000 clones, about 93% found once. The source material was CD4+ or CD8+ T cells sorted from blood, sampled in a trial of the OX40 agonist ivuxolimab. Receptors originate from an adult with an advanced solid tumor such as melanoma, head and neck, liver or kidney cancer. The conserved cysteine and the conserved F or W are not part of the CDR3 here.

TRBV2	TRBJ1-6	ASSRGEVSPLH
TRBV27	TRBJ1-1	ASLDRRGTEAF
TRBV19	TRBJ1-5	ASSETGTGYSNQPQH
TRBV28	TRBJ1-3	ASGYRGGTGNTIY
TRBV19	TRBJ1-1	ASSMEDRNTEAF
TRBV1	TRBJ1-3	TSSQRRQAGAGNTIY
TRBV6-6	TRBJ1-5	ASNLDRVGNQPQH
TRBV7-9	TRBJ1-4	ASNPQGAAGEKLF
TRBV19	TRBJ2-2	ASSIGQGDTGELF
TRBV6-5	TRBJ1-2	ASRSDGTNYGYT
TRBV4-3	TRBJ1-1	ASSQRTGPGNTEAF
TRBV28	TRBJ1-1	ASSYPGGGTEAF
TRBV30	TRBJ2-7	AWSKGVLSYEQY
TRBV7-2	TRBJ1-5	ASSSGTGGLEPGPQH
TRBV6-1	TRBJ1-2	ASRERADTYYGYT
TRBV7-2	TRBJ2-1	ASALRETRSYNEQF
TRBV5-4	TRBJ2-1	ASSLGKSGSSYNEQF